Below are 22 T cell receptor beta chains sequenced from a single sample in a study of neurological immune-mediated disorders (dated by TCRdb to the late 2010s). The library relied on 5' RACE. Sequencing used an Illumina HiSeq 2500. The public sequencing data were trimmed at Q25 with fastp and processed into clonotypes with MiXCR by TCRdb, which kept only in-frame beta chains. Each CDR3 protein gets just one entry, which takes the most common genes and DNA from the rows behind it. The sample has around 32,000 distinct CDR3 sequences on record, around an eighth of them singletons. 5% to 6% of the sample is taken by the ten largest. Input material: PBMCs. Receptor source: a woman in her sixties in good health.

This clonotype was counted many times. The chain recombines TRBV11-2 with TRBJ2-2; no firm D call. V was shortened by 5 bases and J by 5 bases, with 3 bases between the two germline ends. The CDR3 has 11 amino acids. The V gene's germline CDR1 is SGHAT and CDR2 FQNNGV. The CDR3 reads CASSPTGELFF. The CDR3 nucleotides read TGTGCCAGCAGCCCTACCGGGGAGCTGTTTTTT.

This clonotype was observed at least ten times. The chain is built from TRBV27 and TRBJ2-7; TRBD1 matches at 7 bases. From germline, CDR1 is MNHEY and CDR2 SMNVEV (reference sequence). V dropped 8 bases and J dropped 2; count of bases not matched to a gene: 9. The CDR3 has 14 amino acids. CDR3: CASSKGDRAYEQYF. As DNA, the CDR3 is TGTGCCAGCTCCAAAGGGGACAGAGCCTACGAGCAGTACTTC.

This clonotype was counted ten times or more. The rearrangement links TRBV9 to TRBJ2-5; either TRBD1 or TRBD2 may fit D (6 bases each). V dropped 3 bases and J dropped 5 bases, with 14 bases sitting between them. This CDR3 contains 14 residues. Germline loops: CDR1 SGDLS, CDR2 YYNGEE. The CDR3 nucleotides read TGTGCCAGCAGCGGTGGGGGGCTAGAGGAGACCCAGTACTTC. Encoded protein: CASSGGGLEETQYF.

The chain employs TRBV7-9 and TRBJ1-5; D gene uncertain. Germline V gene data show CDR1 as SEHNR and CDR2 as FQNEAQ (reference sequence). Deletions cut 4 bases from V and 7 bases from J, with 2 bases between. The CDR3 loop spans 10 amino acids. CDR3 loop: CASSSQPQHF. As DNA, the CDR3 is TGTGCCAGCAGCTCACAGCCCCAGCATTTT.

This clonotype has ten or more counts. CDR3 region: CASSLELAGGQETQYF. DNA for the CDR3: TGCGCCAGCAGCTTGGAACTAGCGGGGGGGCAAGAGACCCAGTACTTC. The chain links TRBV5-1 to TRBJ2-5; 13 bases fit TRBD2. The ends lost 0 bases at V and 2 bases at J; junction bases unmatched: 1. The CDR3 runs 16 residues. CDR1 and CDR2 (germline): SGHRS, YFSETQ.

The table lists this clonotype with many counts. The chain has TRBV6-1 and TRBJ2-2; maybe TRBD1 (5 bases). V shed 2 bases and J shed 6 bases, with 13 bases lying between them. CDR1 is MNHNS and CDR2 is SASEGT in the germline V gene. CDR3 size: 15 residues. The CDR3, as DNA: TGTGCCAGCAGTGAAAAGGGCAGGGAATCCGGGGAGCTGTTTTTT. It yields the protein CASSEKGRESGELFF.

This clonotype was detected ten times or more. The chain joins TRBV12-3 or TRBV12-4 to TRBJ1-1; the D gene is possibly TRBD1 (6 bases). The CDR3 covers 16 residues. Trimming cost V 5 bases and J 0 bases, with 16 bases left between them. The CDR3 region has the DNA TGTGCCAGCAGTCCCCAGTCGGGGGCCATGAACACTGAAGCTTTCTTT. Residues: CASSPQSGAMNTEAFF.

This clonotype was seen ten or more times. The J gene is TRBJ2-5, the V gene TRBV10-3, with 13 bases lining up with TRBD2. The germline gives CDR1 ENHRY, CDR2 SYGVKD. The CDR3 is 15 residues long. The V and J ends lost 6 bases and 5 bases, in that order; junction bases with no gene match: 6. The DNA of the CDR3 is TGTGCCATCAGCGGACTAGCGGGAGTTCTGGAGACCCAGTACTTC. It yields the protein CAISGLAGVLETQYF.

This clonotype was observed at least ten times. The chain employs TRBV25-1 and TRBJ1-2; D unresolved. CDR3 length: 13 residues. CDR1 is MGHDK, CDR2 SYGVNS, per germline. The V gene lost 2 bases and the J gene lost 7 bases, with 11 bases spanning the gap. CDR3 DNA sequence: TGTGCCAGCAGTGAAGCGGGCTGGAGTGGCTACACCTTC. Translating gives CASSEAGWSGYTF.

This clonotype came up many times. This rearrangement joins TRBV20-1 to TRBJ2-3; D perhaps matches TRBD2 (6 bases). The CDR3 covers 15 residues. Germline V gives CDR1 DFQATT, CDR2 SNEGSKA (reference sequence). V was trimmed by 0 bases and J by 0 bases, leaving 10 bases between them. The CDR3 loop reads CSARESGVSTDTQYF. DNA of the CDR3: TGCAGTGCTAGAGAGTCGGGGGTCAGCACAGATACGCAGTATTTT.

To note about this clonotype: This sequence may be a read error, since a much larger clone differs from it by one base. V and J are TRBV6-5 and TRBJ1-2, with D maybe TRBD1 (5 bases). V was cut by 4 bases and J by 6 bases, with 9 bases left in between. CDR1 and CDR2 from the germline V gene are MNHEY and SVGAGI. The CDR3 spans 12 residues. The CDR3 DNA is TGTGCCAGCAGTTTCTACAGGAATGGCTACACCTTC. It encodes CASSFYRNGYTF.

Many counts were recorded for this clonotype. The V gene is TRBV12-3 or TRBV12-4, the J gene TRBJ2-3; 13 bases align to TRBD2. The V and J ends lost 6 bases and 3 bases, in that order; junction bases with no gene match: 9. The CDR3 runs 17 residues. CDR3 nucleotide sequence: TGTGCCAGCAGGCCGGGACTAGCGGGGCGTGGAACAGATACGCAGTATTTT. Translating it yields CASRPGLAGRGTDTQYF.

This clonotype was seen ten or more times. The genes are TRBV20-1 and TRBJ1-1; 9 bases are shared with TRBD1. The germline V gene encodes CDR1 DFQATT and CDR2 SNEGSKA (reference sequence). The CDR3 has 16 residues. V was clipped by 5 bases and J by 1 base; unmatched bases: 11. CDR3 region: CSALSDRGIKNTEAFF. Here the CDR3 DNA reads TGCAGTGCTCTGTCGGACAGGGGAATTAAGAACACTGAAGCTTTCTTT.

The sample holds many counts of this clonotype. This sequence joins TRBV4-3 and TRBJ2-2; the D gene could be TRBD1 or TRBD2 (5 bases each). Germline V gives CDR1 LGHNA, CDR2 YSLEER. The CDR3 spans 14 residues. The V and J ends lost 4 bases and 6 bases respectively, with 12 bases between them. CDR3 DNA: TGCGCCAGCAGCCCGGGGACGTTCTCCGGGGAGCTGTTTTTT. Encoded protein: CASSPGTFSGELFF.

This clonotype was seen many times. V is TRBV5-1 and J is TRBJ2-4, with 11 positions matching TRBD1. Germline assignment: CDR1 SGHRS and CDR2 YFSETQ. V shed 4 bases, J shed 7 bases, and the junction held 7 bases outside the gene matches. CDR3 length: 15 residues. As DNA, the CDR3 is TGCGCCAGCAGCCCTGGGACAGGGGGGGCGAACATTCAGTACTTC. This codes for CASSPGTGGANIQYF.

Ten or more counts support this clonotype. This chain connects TRBV4-1 to TRBJ1-4; TRBD1 agrees at 9 bases. The CDR3 runs 16 residues. Looked up from germline, CDR1 is MGHRA and CDR2 is YSYEKL. The junction had 9 bases not matched to a gene; V was cut back by 7 bases and J by 3 bases. The CDR3 DNA reads as TGCGCCAGCACCTCGGAGACAGGGGGATCTAATGAAAAACTGTTTTTT. It specifies CASTSETGGSNEKLFF.

This clonotype was found many times. The genes are TRBV6-4 and TRBJ2-3, with TRBD2 identical over 8 bases. Germline loops: CDR1 MRHNA, CDR2 SNTAGT. V lost 8 bases to trimming and J lost 2 bases; unmatched junction nucleotides: 12. The CDR3 has 16 residues. CDR3 sequence reads: CASPPWRGVPTDTQYF. As DNA, the CDR3 is TGTGCCAGCCCCCCCTGGCGGGGGGTACCCACAGATACGCAGTATTTT.

This clonotype was seen at least ten times. The chain employs TRBV29-1 and TRBJ2-3, with no clear D. Trimming left V 2 bases short and J 2 bases short, with 8 bases between. CDR3 length equals 13 residues. The germline V gene encodes CDR1 SQVTM and CDR2 ANQGSEA. For the CDR3, the DNA is TGCAGCGTTGAAATCTCCTTCACAGATACGCAGTATTTT. Protein sequence: CSVEISFTDTQYF.

This clonotype has at least ten counts. The CDR3 region is CASSSTSGPPLHF. The CDR3 region has the DNA TGTGCCAGCAGTTCGACCTCGGGGCCACCCCTCCACTTT. The rearrangement links TRBV12-3 or TRBV12-4 to TRBJ1-6; tentatively, D is TRBD1 (5 bases). There are 13 residues in the CDR3. Deletions cut 4 bases from V and 11 bases from J, with 12 bases between.

This clonotype was counted ten times or more. The chain combines TRBV28 with TRBJ2-7; possibly TRBD1 for D (5 bases). Per the germline V gene, CDR1 is MDHEN and CDR2 is SYDVKM. The CDR3 runs 14 residues. V lost 6 bases and J 4 bases, leaving 16 bases between the germline ends. CDR3 sequence: CASSLYRREYEQYF. The CDR3 bases are TGTGCCAGCAGCCTCTACCGCAGGGAATACGAGCAGTACTTC.

This clonotype was seen repeatedly, ten times or more. The chain is built from TRBV10-3 and TRBJ1-3; tentative D call: TRBD1 (6 bases). CDR1 and CDR2 (germline): ENHRY, SYGVKD. V gave up 5 bases and J gave up 0 bases, with 14 bases separating them. The CDR3 is 16 residues long. The CDR3: CAISNTRTDSGNTIYF. In DNA, the CDR3 is TGTGCCATCAGTAACACCAGGACAGACTCTGGAAACACCATATATTTT.

This clonotype was picked up many times. V usage is TRBV20-1 and J usage is TRBJ2-7; 8 nucleotides match TRBD1. There are 17 residues in the CDR3. Germline V gene lookup returns CDR1 DFQATT and CDR2 SNEGSKA (reference sequence). V shed 2 bases and J 0 bases; nucleotides not matched to a gene: 12. CDR3 sequence reads: CSARSPSTGTGSYEQYF. In DNA, the CDR3 is TGCAGTGCTAGATCTCCGTCGACCGGGACAGGCTCCTACGAGCAGTACTTC.